Detailed here is one T cell receptor (beta chain). This sample was taken from a study of blood T cell repertoires in COVID-19. Authors' data handling: Cell counts per sample came from amplifying reference gene primers. Measured with immunoSEQ multiplex PCR; TCRdb has only the in-frame clones, and not every one. V and J calls and clone size are copied from that table; D and trimming were computed from the DNA. The sample consists of roughly 170,000 clones, approximately 87% of them appearing once. Germline lookup yields CDR1 SNHLY and CDR2 FYNNEI. This CDR3 is 13 amino acids long. With 4 bases clipped from V and 3 bases from J, the junction kept 0 bases outside the gene matches.

The sequence was obtained from a woman aged 18 to 35 who had recovered from COVID-19. The V gene is TRBV2, the J gene TRBJ2-4; 7 bases are a match to TRBD1. Sequenced sample: peripheral blood. The CDR3 loop reads CASSGDSKNIQYF. The CDR3 DNA sequence: TGTGCCAGCAGTGGGGACAGCAAAAACATTCAGTACTTC.